Listed below are T cell receptor beta chains from one sample, sequenced in a study of cytomegalovirus exposure and HLA in healthy donors. Sequencing used immunoSEQ multiplex PCR; TCRdb keeps in-frame clones, though not all of them. The table has some 180,000 clones, 65% to 85% seen once; the top ten hold 1.3% to 1.5%. Material for sequencing was PBMCs. The source is a girl aged 10-17 years in good health and CMV-seropositive. Each CDR3 is given with its conserved first and last residue.

13 TRBV30 CAWSWMEGTEAFF
13 TRBV30 CAWSVGTVNGYTF
19 TRBV7-9 CASSSLGNSGSPPVYEQYF
13 TRBV11-2 CASSLGGSYEQYF
16 TRBV19 CASSTALAGGPDTQYF
14 TRBV5-6 CASSFGTVAGEQYF
11 TRBV30 CAWSQEREQFF
16 TRBV10-3 CAIRPTLGHGSYEQYF
14 TRBV30 CAWSRTQGALGAFF
14 TRBV2 CASSVGLATYEQYF
13 TRBV19 CASSGRAAYKQYF
12 TRBV11-1 CASSSSSYEQYF
15 TRBV6-1 CASRRDRDVSYGYTF
12 TRBV4-2 CASSQVLRELFF
14 TRBV30 CAWALGVTNEKLFF
15 TRBV6-4 CASSELAGGTYEQYF
13 TRBV29-1 CSVDERENTEAFF
15 TRBV18 CASSLLGQGTYEQYF
19 TRBV11-2 CASSPRPGLAGGRPYEQYF
14 TRBV7-2 CASSLNPVPYEQYF
14 TRBV30 CAWRGGLAGFEQFF
14 TRBV11-2 CASSLVGQVSEQFF
13 TRBV5-1 CASSPGQNMAQYF